These 14 T cell receptor beta chains came from one sample sequenced in a study of early T cells in non-severe SARS-CoV-2 infection (dated by TCRdb to the early 2020s). Receptor amplification or capture employed 5' RACE. Sequenced using a NextSeq 500. TCRdb reran the public reads through fastp at Q25 and MiXCR, keeping productive beta chains. For every CDR3 protein sequence, its rows merge into one entry that carries the most common genes and DNA. The sample data list roughly 93,000 distinct CDR3 sequences, and 9.5% to 11% of these were observed just once. The top ten constitute approximately 5% of the sample. Sequenced material: whole blood. The receptor source for this set is an adult who was a healthcare worker with PCR-confirmed SARS-CoV-2 infection or an uninfected control (not recorded which).

This clonotype was recorded a few times. V gene TRBV14 combines with J gene TRBJ2-3; no clear D. There are 14 residues in the CDR3. The germline V and J ends were trimmed by 4 bases and 10 bases, with 18 bases remaining between them. The germline gives CDR1 SGHDN, CDR2 FVKESK. CDR3 DNA sequence: TGTGCCAGCAGCCGTCCTCTCGAAGGTGCGGCGCAGTATTTT. It is translated as CASSRPLEGAAQYF.

This clonotype was found a few times. J is TRBJ2-4 and V is TRBV7-9; 8 nucleotides line up with TRBD2. Trimming took 1 base from V and 6 from J; bases not matched to a gene: 5. CDR1 SEHNR and CDR2 FQNEAQ come from the germline V gene (reference sequence). The CDR3 extends over 15 amino acids. Here the CDR3 DNA reads TGTGCCAGCAGCTTAGTTGCTAGCGGGCGAAACATTCAGTACTTC. This translates into CASSLVASGRNIQYF.

The rearrangement uses TRBV7-9 and TRBJ2-2, with TRBD1 matching over 9 bases. The CDR3 length is 22 residues. The V and J ends lost 5 bases and 1 base, in that order; junction bases with no gene match: 23. The germline gives CDR1 SEHNR, CDR2 FQNEAQ (reference sequence). The DNA of the CDR3 is TGTGCCAGCAGCCTCTTTACGTACAGAACCCCCAGGACAGGGGAGAACACCGGGGAGCTGTTTTTT. Translating it yields CASSLFTYRTPRTGENTGELFF.

This rearrangement joins TRBV5-1 to TRBJ2-1; TRBD1 might be the D (7 bases). The CDR3 contains 15 residues. V lost 3 bases and J lost 3, with 13 bases in between. Germline CDR1 SGHRS, CDR2 YFSETQ. CDR3 residues: CASSSQGGLYNEQFF. The CDR3 DNA reads TGCGCCAGCAGCTCCCAGGGGGGACTCTACAATGAGCAGTTCTTC. Combining the CDR3 with reference TRBV5-1 and TRBJ2-1 gives the whole variable domain KAGVTQTPRYLIKTRGQQVTLSCSPISGHRSVSWYQQTPGQGLQFLFEYFSETQRNKGNFPGRFSGRQFSNSRSEMNVSTLELGDSALYLCASSSQGGLYNEQFFGPGTRLTVL.

A single count supports this clonotype. A much larger clone differs from this one at a single base, so this may be a read error. The rearrangement links TRBV6-6 to TRBJ2-1; the D gene could be TRBD1 or TRBD2 (6 bases each). There are 14 residues in the CDR3. Germline-derived CDR1 and CDR2 are MNHNY and SVGAGI (reference sequence). The CDR3 loop reads CAGSYVGGRNEQFF. The CDR3 nucleotides are TGTGCCGGCAGTTACGTTGGGGGGCGGAATGAGCAGTTCTTC.

The V and J genes are TRBV14 and TRBJ2-5; a weak D match, TRBD2 (5 bases). The CDR3 spans 18 residues. CDR1 SGHDN and CDR2 FVKESK come from the germline V gene. Trimming took off 0 bases at V and 1 base at J, with 18 bases between the two ends. The CDR3 spells CASSQDVLSSFSQETQYF. The CDR3 nucleotides are TGTGCCAGCAGCCAAGATGTTCTGTCTAGCTTTTCCCAAGAGACCCAGTACTTC.

This clonotype was recorded a few times. CDR3 DNA: TGTGCCAGCAGCCCCCAGTGGGACGAGCAGTACTTC. The encoded protein is CASSPQWDEQYF. This chain joins TRBV7-2 and TRBJ2-7; D call uncertain. The germline V gene has CDR1 SGHTA and CDR2 FQGNSA. Trimming removed 5 bases at V and 5 bases at J, with 10 bases between. The CDR3 has 12 amino acids.

This clonotype has a count of ten or more. This chain links TRBV20-1 with TRBJ2-1, with 12 bases that match TRBD2. The CDR3 is 17 amino acids. V shed 6 bases, J shed 0 bases, and the junction held 9 bases outside the gene matches. Germline lookup yields CDR1 DFQATT and CDR2 SNEGSKA (reference sequence). CDR3 residues: CSAHGLAGLSSYNEQFF. The DNA for the CDR3 is TGCAGTGCCCATGGACTAGCGGGGCTAAGCTCCTACAATGAGCAGTTCTTC.

At least ten counts were recorded for this clonotype. This CDR3 reads CASSLSWGGYQETQYF. As DNA, the CDR3 is TGCGCCAGCAGCTTGTCTTGGGGGGGTTACCAAGAGACCCAGTACTTC. The V call is TRBV5-1, the J call TRBJ2-5; 7 bases map to TRBD2. The CDR3 is 16 residues long. Germline V lookup: CDR1 SGHRS, CDR2 YFSETQ. J gave up 0 bases and V 1 base, and 6 bases lay outside the gene matches. Supplemented by reference TRBV5-1 and TRBJ2-5, the full variable domain reads KAGVTQTPRYLIKTRGQQVTLSCSPISGHRSVSWYQQTPGQGLQFLFEYFSETQRNKGNFPGRFSGRQFSNSRSEMNVSTLELGDSALYLCASSLSWGGYQETQYFGPGTRLLVL.

The chain uses TRBV5-1 and TRBJ1-2, with 9 bases lining up with TRBD1. This CDR3 has 14 residues. Germline-derived CDR1 and CDR2 are SGHRS and YFSETQ. Trimming took 4 bases from V and 3 from J; bases not matched to a gene: 4. The DNA for the CDR3 is TGCGCCAGCAGCGAAGGACAGGGGCACTATGGCTACACCTTC. Translation gives CASSEGQGHYGYTF. The variable domain in full, completed from reference TRBV5-1 and TRBJ1-2, reads KAGVTQTPRYLIKTRGQQVTLSCSPISGHRSVSWYQQTPGQGLQFLFEYFSETQRNKGNFPGRFSGRQFSNSRSEMNVSTLELGDSALYLCASSEGQGHYGYTFGSGTRLTVV.

The CDR3 DNA sequence: TGTGCCAGCAGCAGCCAGGGATCCGGCAATCAGCCCCAGCATTTT. This codes for CASSSQGSGNQPQHF. This chain links TRBV12-3 or TRBV12-4 with TRBJ1-5; D might be TRBD1 (5 bases). The ends were cut back, 6 bases at V and 2 bases at J, with 14 bases in the middle. The CDR3 has 15 amino acids.

This clonotype was observed at least ten times. The J gene is TRBJ1-1, the V gene TRBV11-2; 9 bases are a match to TRBD1. Germline V gene sequence: CDR1 SGHAT, CDR2 FQNNGV. Trimming took 4 bases from V and 5 from J; bases not matched to a gene: 5. This CDR3 comprises 14 residues. CDR3 residues: CASSYRDRDTEAFF. The CDR3 DNA is TGTGCCAGCAGCTACCGGGACAGGGATACTGAAGCTTTCTTT.

This clonotype was detected a few times. This rearrangement joins TRBV3-1 to TRBJ1-1; no firm D call. The CDR3 contains 16 residues. The ends were cut back, 1 base at V and 2 bases at J, with 14 bases in the middle. Germline lookup yields CDR1 LGHDT and CDR2 YNNKEL (reference sequence). The CDR3 region has the DNA TGTGCCAGCAGCCAAGTCTACGGAAACCCCAACACTGAAGCTTTCTTT. Protein product: CASSQVYGNPNTEAFF.

This clonotype was recorded at least ten times. The rearrangement joins TRBV9 to TRBJ2-7; a weak D match, TRBD1 (5 bases). CDR1 SGDLS and CDR2 YYNGEE come from the germline V gene. Between the trimmed V and J ends, which lost 1 base and 2 bases, there was a span of 10 bases. This CDR3 comprises 14 residues. The CDR3, as DNA: TGTGCCAGCAGCGTACAAGGGGTACCCTACGAGCAGTACTTC. It is translated as CASSVQGVPYEQYF.